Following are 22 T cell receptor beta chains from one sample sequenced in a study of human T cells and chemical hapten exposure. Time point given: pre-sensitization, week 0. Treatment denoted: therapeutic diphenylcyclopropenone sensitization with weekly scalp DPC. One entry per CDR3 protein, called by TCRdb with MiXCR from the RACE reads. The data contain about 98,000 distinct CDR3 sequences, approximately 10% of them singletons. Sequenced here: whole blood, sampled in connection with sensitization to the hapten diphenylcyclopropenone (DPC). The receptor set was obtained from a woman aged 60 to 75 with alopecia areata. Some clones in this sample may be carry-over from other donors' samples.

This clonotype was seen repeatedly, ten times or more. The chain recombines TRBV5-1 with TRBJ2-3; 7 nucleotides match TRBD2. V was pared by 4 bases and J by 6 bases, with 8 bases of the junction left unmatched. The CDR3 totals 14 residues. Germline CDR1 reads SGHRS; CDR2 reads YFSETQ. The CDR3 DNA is TGCGCCAGCAGCCCCTCTAGGGAGGGTGATACGCAGTATTTT. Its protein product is CASSPSREGDTQYF.

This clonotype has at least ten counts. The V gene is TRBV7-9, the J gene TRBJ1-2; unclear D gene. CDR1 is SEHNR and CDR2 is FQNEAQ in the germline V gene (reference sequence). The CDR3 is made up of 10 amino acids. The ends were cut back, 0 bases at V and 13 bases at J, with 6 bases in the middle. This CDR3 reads CASSLAQSTF. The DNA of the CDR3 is TGTGCCAGCAGCTTAGCGCAAAGCACCTTC.

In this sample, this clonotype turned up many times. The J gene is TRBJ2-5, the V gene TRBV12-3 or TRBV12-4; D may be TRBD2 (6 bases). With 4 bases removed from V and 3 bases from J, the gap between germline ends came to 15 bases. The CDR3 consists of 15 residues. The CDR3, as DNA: TGTGCCAGCAGTTCCCCCGGGACTCGAGAAGAGACCCAGTACTTC. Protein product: CASSSPGTREETQYF.

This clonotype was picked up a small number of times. CDR3 coding DNA: TGTGCCAGCAGCGGACAGAGACAGGGCGGCTACACCTTC. Translating it yields CASSGQRQGGYTF. The chain combines TRBV5-5 with TRBJ1-2; 7 bases are shared with TRBD1. The germline CDR1 and CDR2 sequences are SGHKS and YYEKEE (reference sequence). CDR3 length equals 13 residues. Unmatched junction bases numbered 8, after V lost 4 bases and J lost 8 bases.

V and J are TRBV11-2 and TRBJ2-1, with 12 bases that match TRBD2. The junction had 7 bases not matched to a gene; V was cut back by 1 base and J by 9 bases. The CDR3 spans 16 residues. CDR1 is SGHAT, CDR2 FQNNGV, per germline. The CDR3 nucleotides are TGTGCCAGCAGCTTAGGTACTAGCGGGGGGAACATTGAGCAGTTCTTC. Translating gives CASSLGTSGGNIEQFF.

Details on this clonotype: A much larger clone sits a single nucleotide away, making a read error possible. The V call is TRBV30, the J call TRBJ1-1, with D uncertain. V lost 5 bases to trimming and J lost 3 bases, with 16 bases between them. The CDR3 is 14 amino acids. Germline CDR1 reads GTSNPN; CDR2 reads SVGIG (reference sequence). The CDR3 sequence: CAWGGGWADTEAFF. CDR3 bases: TGTGCCTGGGGTGGAGGGTGGGCGGACACTGAAGCTTTCTTT.

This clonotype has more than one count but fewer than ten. CDR3 protein: CASSLPRTGGLRYTEAFF. Here the CDR3 DNA reads TGTGCCAGCAGCTTACCCCGGACAGGGGGCTTACGGTACACTGAAGCTTTCTTT. The J gene is TRBJ1-1, the V gene TRBV7-9; 11 nucleotides match TRBD1. In germline, CDR1 is SEHNR, CDR2 FQNEAQ (reference sequence). CDR3 length: 18 residues. The V gene end was trimmed by 2 bases and the J gene end by 3 bases; junction bases not matched to a gene: 11.

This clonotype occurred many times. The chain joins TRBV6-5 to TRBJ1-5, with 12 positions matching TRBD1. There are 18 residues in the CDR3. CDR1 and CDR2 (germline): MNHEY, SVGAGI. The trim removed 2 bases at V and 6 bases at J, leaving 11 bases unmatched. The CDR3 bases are TGTGCCAGCAGTTACCAGGCCCCGGGACAGGGGGCATTTCAGCCCCAGCATTTT. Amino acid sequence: CASSYQAPGQGAFQPQHF.

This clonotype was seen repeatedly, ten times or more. The CDR3 DNA follows: TGTGCCAGCAGTTTGTCTCAATCGCTGCATTTT. Its translation is CASSLSQSLHF. The J gene is TRBJ1-5, the V gene TRBV12-3 or TRBV12-4; no clear D gene. Trimming took off 3 bases at V and 15 bases at J, with 12 bases between the two ends. CDR3 length: 11 residues.

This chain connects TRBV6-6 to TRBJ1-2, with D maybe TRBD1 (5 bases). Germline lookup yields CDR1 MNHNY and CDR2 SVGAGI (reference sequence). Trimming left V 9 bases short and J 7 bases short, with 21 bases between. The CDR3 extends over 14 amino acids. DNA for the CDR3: TGTGCCAGTAAGATTCAACAGGTGGCACGTGGCTACACCTTC. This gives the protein CASKIQQVARGYTF.

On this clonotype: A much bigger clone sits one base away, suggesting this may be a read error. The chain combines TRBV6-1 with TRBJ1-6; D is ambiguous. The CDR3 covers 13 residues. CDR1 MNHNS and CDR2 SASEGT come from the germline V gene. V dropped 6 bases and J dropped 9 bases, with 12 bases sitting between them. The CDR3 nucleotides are TGTGCCAGCAGGAAAGCGGCTATTTCACCCCTCCACTTT. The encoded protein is CASRKAAISPLHF.

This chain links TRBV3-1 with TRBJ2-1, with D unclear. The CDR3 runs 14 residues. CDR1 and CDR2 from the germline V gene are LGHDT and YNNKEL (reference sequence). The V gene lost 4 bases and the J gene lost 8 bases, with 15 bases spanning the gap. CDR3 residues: CASSPPVWGYEQFF. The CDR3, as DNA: TGTGCCAGCAGCCCCCCCGTGTGGGGATATGAGCAGTTCTTC.

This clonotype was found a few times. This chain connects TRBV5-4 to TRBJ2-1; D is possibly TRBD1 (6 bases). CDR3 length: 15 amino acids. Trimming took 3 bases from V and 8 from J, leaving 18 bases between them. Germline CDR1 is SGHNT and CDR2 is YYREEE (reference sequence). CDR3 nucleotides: TGTGCCAGCAGCTCACAGGGTTATTATGGGGATGAGCAGTTCTTC. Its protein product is CASSSQGYYGDEQFF.

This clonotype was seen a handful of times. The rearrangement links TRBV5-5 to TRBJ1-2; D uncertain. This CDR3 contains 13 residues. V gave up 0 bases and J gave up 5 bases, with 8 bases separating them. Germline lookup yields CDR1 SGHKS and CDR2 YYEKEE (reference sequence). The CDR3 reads CASSLGTAYGYTF. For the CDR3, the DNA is TGTGCCAGCAGCTTGGGGACGGCGTATGGCTACACCTTC.

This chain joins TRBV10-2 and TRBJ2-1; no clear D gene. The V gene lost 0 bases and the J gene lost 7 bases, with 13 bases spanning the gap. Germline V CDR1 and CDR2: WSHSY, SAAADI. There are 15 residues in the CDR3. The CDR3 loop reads CASSESRQVKNEQFF. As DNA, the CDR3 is TGCGCCAGCAGTGAGTCGAGGCAGGTCAAAAATGAGCAGTTCTTC.

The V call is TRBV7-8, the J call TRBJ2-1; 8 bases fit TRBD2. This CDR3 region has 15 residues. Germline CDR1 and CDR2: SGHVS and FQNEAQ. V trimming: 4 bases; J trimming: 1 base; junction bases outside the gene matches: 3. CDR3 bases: TGTGCCAGCAGCTCGGGAGGGGGGTCCTACAATGAGCAGTTCTTC. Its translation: CASSSGGGSYNEQFF. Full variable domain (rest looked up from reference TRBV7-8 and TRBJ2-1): GAGVSQSPRYKVAKRGQDVALRCDPISGHVSLFWYQQALGQGPEFLTYFQNEAQLDKSGLPSDRFFAERPEGSVSTLKIQRTQQEDSAVYLCASSSGGGSYNEQFFGPGTRLTVL.

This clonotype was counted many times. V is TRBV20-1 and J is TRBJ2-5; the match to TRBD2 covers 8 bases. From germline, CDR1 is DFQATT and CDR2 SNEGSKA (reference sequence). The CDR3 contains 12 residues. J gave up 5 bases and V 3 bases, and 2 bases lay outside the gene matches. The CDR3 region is CSARSGGETQYF. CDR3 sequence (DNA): TGCAGTGCTAGGTCGGGAGGGGAGACCCAGTACTTC.

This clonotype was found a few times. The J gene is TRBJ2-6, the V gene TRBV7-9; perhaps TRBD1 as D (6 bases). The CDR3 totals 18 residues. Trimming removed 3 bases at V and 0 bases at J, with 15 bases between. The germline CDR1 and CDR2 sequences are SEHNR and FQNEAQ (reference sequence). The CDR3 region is CASSLPGTPSSGANVLTF. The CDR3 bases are TGTGCCAGCAGCTTGCCCGGGACACCGAGCTCTGGGGCCAACGTCCTGACTTTC.

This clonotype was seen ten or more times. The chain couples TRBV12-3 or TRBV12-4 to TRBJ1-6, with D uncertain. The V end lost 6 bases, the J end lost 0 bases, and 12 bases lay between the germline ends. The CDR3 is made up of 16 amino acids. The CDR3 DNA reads TGTGCCAGCAGCCCGCTTAAGAGCTCCTATAATTCACCCCTCCACTTT. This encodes CASSPLKSSYNSPLHF.

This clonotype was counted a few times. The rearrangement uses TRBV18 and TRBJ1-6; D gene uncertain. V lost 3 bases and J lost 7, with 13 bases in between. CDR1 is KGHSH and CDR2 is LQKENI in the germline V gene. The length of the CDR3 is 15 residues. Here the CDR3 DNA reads TGTGCCAGCTCACCTGCCGAGAGGAACAATTCACCCCTCCACTTT. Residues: CASSPAERNNSPLHF.

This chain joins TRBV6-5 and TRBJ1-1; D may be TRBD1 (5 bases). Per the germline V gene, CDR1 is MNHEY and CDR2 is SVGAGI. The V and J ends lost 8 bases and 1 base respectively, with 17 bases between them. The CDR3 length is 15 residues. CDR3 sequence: CASRVSGTQNTEAFF. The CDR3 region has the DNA TGTGCCAGCCGAGTTTCAGGGACCCAGAACACTGAAGCTTTCTTT.

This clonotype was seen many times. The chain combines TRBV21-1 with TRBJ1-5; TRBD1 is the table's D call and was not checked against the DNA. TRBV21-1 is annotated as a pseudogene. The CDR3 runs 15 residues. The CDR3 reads CASSNRGTSNQPQHF. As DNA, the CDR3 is TGTGCCAGCAGCAACCGGGGTACCAGCAATCAGCCCCAGCATTTT.